These 18 T cell receptor beta chains came from one sample sequenced in a study of T cells in localized non-small cell lung cancer. TCRdb's copy holds only in-frame clones and misses some; the assay was immunoSEQ multiplex PCR. The sample carries some 2,000 clones, about 25% recorded once. The specimen was normal lung tissue next to the tumor, collected before any cancer treatment. The receptors were gathered from a woman aged 40-70 years with stage I lung adenocarcinoma.

This clone was picked up a small number of times. The chain couples TRBV6-8 to TRBJ2-2; D gene unclear. Germline-derived CDR1 and CDR2 are MNHGY and SAAAGT. The CDR3 spans 14 residues. The V gene lost 6 bases and the J gene lost 6 bases, with 14 bases spanning the gap. The DNA of the CDR3 is TGTGCCAGCAGGGTTATGAGCTCAGCCGGGGAGCTGTTTTTT. It yields the protein CASRVMSSAGELFF.

The J gene is TRBJ2-3, the V gene TRBV6-7; no firm D call. TRBV6-7 is classed as an ORF, of uncertain function. The CDR3 has 11 amino acids. The germline V and J ends were trimmed by 6 bases and 6 bases, with 7 bases remaining between them. CDR3 residues: CASSLQDTQYF. The CDR3 DNA is TGTGCCAGCAGCCTACAGGATACGCAGTATTTT.

This clone came up once. The genes are TRBV11-3 and TRBJ2-1; tentative D call: TRBD2 (5 bases). The CDR3 loop spans 16 amino acids. Germline values: CDR1 SGHNT, CDR2 YENEEA. Trimming shortened V by 0 bases and J by 4 bases, and 13 bases separated the two germline ends. The CDR3 nucleotides are TGTGCCAGCAGCTTAGAATTGAGCGGAACTTACAATGAGCAGTTCTTC. Amino acid sequence: CASSLELSGTYNEQFF.

In this sample, this clone is medium-sized. The chain has TRBV11-3 and TRBJ2-7; 8 bases agree with TRBD2. Unmatched junction bases numbered 11, after V lost 1 base and J lost 9 bases. Germline assignment: CDR1 SGHNT and CDR2 YENEEA. The CDR3 has 15 residues. DNA of the CDR3: TGTGCCAGCAGCTTAGGGAGTAGCGGGGCCTATGCGCAGTACTTC. This sequence encodes CASSLGSSGAYAQYF.

The CDR3 DNA sequence: TGCGCCAGTCTAGCGGGGGCTGGGGATGAGACCCAGTACTTC. Encoded protein: CASLAGAGDETQYF. This chain joins TRBV5-1 and TRBJ2-5, with 10 positions matching TRBD2. This CDR3 is 14 amino acids long. Germline lookup yields CDR1 SGHRS and CDR2 YFSETQ. V dropped 8 bases and J dropped 5; count of bases not matched to a gene: 9. Complete variable domain (other parts from reference TRBV5-1 and TRBJ2-5): KAGVTQTPRYLIKTRGQQVTLSCSPISGHRSVSWYQQTPGQGLQFLFEYFSETQRNKGNFPGRFSGRQFSNSRSEMNVSTLELGDSALYLCASLAGAGDETQYFGPGTRLLVL.

This sequence joins TRBV18 and TRBJ1-2; D remains unclear. CDR3 size: 13 residues. The germline V gene has CDR1 KGHSH and CDR2 LQKENI. V shed 3 bases and J shed 6 bases, with 11 bases lying between them. CDR3 sequence reads: CASSPNRFDGYTF. CDR3 in DNA: TGTGCCAGCTCACCCAATAGGTTTGATGGCTACACCTTC.

The chain uses TRBV5-1 and TRBJ1-1; D is possibly TRBD1 (5 bases). The CDR3 is 15 residues long. Germline CDR1 is SGHRS and CDR2 is YFSETQ. V gave up 4 bases and J gave up 5 bases, with 18 bases separating them. As DNA, the CDR3 is TGCGCCAGCAGCCAGGAGAGAGGCTCAGGGACTGAAGCTTTCTTT. It translates to CASSQERGSGTEAFF.

The V gene is TRBV29-1, the J gene TRBJ1-2; 8 positions match TRBD1. J lost 3 bases, V lost 6 bases, and 9 bases had no gene match. The CDR3 is 14 amino acids. Germline V gene data show CDR1 as SQVTM and CDR2 as ANQGSEA. CDR3 sequence (DNA): TGCAGCGTGATCCGAATGACAGGGGACTATGGCTACACCTTC. Residues: CSVIRMTGDYGYTF.

The chain recombines TRBV19 with TRBJ1-6; 8 bases map to TRBD1. Germline V gene sequence: CDR1 LNHDA, CDR2 SQIVND (reference sequence). The CDR3 covers 14 residues. The J segment lost 10 bases and the V segment lost 4 bases, leaving 6 bases of the junction unmatched. Here the CDR3 reads CASSRGQASSPLHF. CDR3 sequence (DNA): TGTGCCAGTAGTAGGGGACAGGCTAGCTCACCCCTCCACTTT.

V and J are TRBV18 and TRBJ2-7, with a possible D match to TRBD2 (6 bases). There are 14 residues in the CDR3. Trimming shortened V by 3 bases and J by 5 bases, and 14 bases separated the two germline ends. Germline V gene sequence: CDR1 KGHSH, CDR2 LQKENI. The CDR3 bases are TGTGCCAGCTCACCGGTTACAGGAGGGAACGAGCAGTACTTC. Its protein product is CASSPVTGGNEQYF.

This clone was counted only a few times. The chain links TRBV11-3 to TRBJ1-1, with 8 bases fitting TRBD1. The CDR3 extends over 17 amino acids. Losses at the gene ends were 5 bases for V and 0 bases for J; bases not matched to a gene: 11. Germline-derived CDR1 and CDR2 are SGHNT and YENEEA. The CDR3 DNA is TGTGCCAGCAGCCCCGACAGGGGCGGGACCATGAACACTGAAGCTTTCTTT. Protein sequence: CASSPDRGGTMNTEAFF.

The chain employs TRBV29-1 and TRBJ2-1; 12 nucleotides match TRBD2. The germline gives CDR1 SQVTM, CDR2 ANQGSEA. This CDR3 is built from 14 residues. V dropped 5 bases and J dropped 4; count of bases not matched to a gene: 3. The CDR3 bases are TGCAGCGTTCCTAGCGGGGGGGATTACAATGAGCAGTTCTTC. As protein: CSVPSGGDYNEQFF.

By share, this clone ranks as large. The chain links TRBV12-5 to TRBJ1-1; TRBD1 is a possible D gene (5 bases). Trimming pared 4 bases from V and 0 bases from J, leaving 9 bases between. This CDR3 is 14 amino acids long. CDR1 and CDR2 from the germline V gene are LGHNT and FRNRAP. The CDR3 DNA reads TGTGCTAGTGGTTCGTCAGGGATGAACACTGAAGCTTTCTTT. It codes for CASGSSGMNTEAFF.

V gene TRBV9 combines with J gene TRBJ2-1; no clear D. The V and J ends lost 2 bases and 4 bases respectively, with 4 bases between them. The CDR3 is made up of 12 amino acids. Germline CDR1 is SGDLS and CDR2 is YYNGEE. The CDR3 spells CASSVGYNEQFF. The CDR3 DNA follows: TGTGCCAGCAGCGTGGGGTACAATGAGCAGTTCTTC.

This clone was detected only once. The V gene is TRBV25-1, the J gene TRBJ2-5; D gene ambiguous. Trimming removed 2 bases at V and 0 bases at J, with 7 bases between. CDR1 and CDR2 (germline): MGHDK, SYGVNS. The CDR3 spans 14 residues. The CDR3: CASSERGHQETQYF. As DNA, the CDR3 is TGTGCCAGCAGTGAACGAGGCCACCAAGAGACCCAGTACTTC.

The V gene is TRBV6-8, the J gene TRBJ1-5; 7 bases are shared with TRBD1. CDR1 MNHGY and CDR2 SAAAGT come from the germline V gene. V shed 4 bases and J 5 bases; nucleotides not matched to a gene: 5. The CDR3 is 14 amino acids. The CDR3 sequence is CASSFGQVDQPQHF. DNA of the CDR3: TGTGCCAGCAGTTTTGGACAGGTCGATCAGCCCCAGCATTTT.

The chain links TRBV11-3 to TRBJ1-2; TRBD1 agrees at 8 bases. After removal of 6 bases from V and 3 bases from J, the junction contained 12 bases not matched to a gene. The CDR3 totals 16 residues. CDR1 and CDR2 from the germline V gene are SGHNT and YENEEA. The CDR3 sequence is CASRPSGQGAYYGYTF. CDR3 nucleotide sequence: TGTGCCAGCAGACCTAGCGGGCAGGGGGCTTACTATGGCTACACCTTC.

In its sample, this clone was seen a few times. This sequence joins TRBV2 and TRBJ1-5; D perhaps matches TRBD1 (5 bases). The V end was cut by 6 bases, the J end by 9 bases, with 15 bases between. This CDR3 contains 13 residues. Per the germline V gene, CDR1 is SNHLY and CDR2 is FYNNEI. This chain's CDR3 is CASSRGGAPPQHF. The CDR3 bases are TGTGCCAGCAGCCGGGGAGGGGCACCGCCCCAGCATTTT.